Many counts were recorded for the clone carrying this T cell receptor (beta chain). What it binds is unknown. The time point was: newly diagnosed GD, antithyroid drugs for less than 3 months. Following extraction of RNA from PBMCs, that RNA was used to make the TCR library. This record belongs to a study of regulatory T cells in long-lasting Graves disease. The study, taken as a whole, reports: Since the sample size was small, accuracy may have been reduced.

CDR3 regions were amplified by Arm-PCR using iRepertoire HTBI primers to build TCR beta libraries. One entry per CDR3 protein, called by TCRdb with MiXCR from the multiplex PCR reads. The sample gives around 360,000 distinct CDR3 sequences, roughly 17% of which show up once; around 20% is in the top ten. In addition, the sample was reused for a study of T cells in Graves' hyperthyroidism and ophthalmopathy. From that report: The authors deemed Graves' hyperthyroidism stable absent ophthalmopathy progression within 18 months. Thyroid ultrasound, orbital computed tomography, clinical symptoms, and serum thyroxine and TRAb underpinned diagnoses. Initially, a first-round RT-PCR of the TCR CDR3 employed the HTBI primer set.

The TCR comes from a young woman with Graves disease. This specimen consisted of peripheral blood mononuclear cells (PBMCs), obtained at new diagnosis, from a patient treated with antithyroid drugs.

This chain's CDR3 is CASSPVRLARNEQFF. The CDR3 region has the DNA TGTGCCAGCAGCCCCGTGCGGCTAGCGAGGAATGAGCAGTTCTTC. The gene calls are TRBV11-2 and TRBJ2-1, with TRBD2 as a possible D gene (6 bases). Trimming took 5 bases from V and 7 from J, leaving 18 bases between them. CDR3 size: 15 residues. Germline values: CDR1 SGHAT, CDR2 FQNNGV.